A single sample gave rise to the 31 T cell receptor beta chains below, sequenced in a study of T cells in Graves' hyperthyroidism and ophthalmopathy. Amplification targeted TCR beta CDR3 regions from RNA transcripts. First-round RT-PCR targeting the TCR CDR3 was performed with the HTBI primer set. TCRdb re-derived calls from the multiplex PCR reads in MiXCR, one entry per CDR3 protein. The table has some 650,000 distinct CDR3 sequences, 16% seen once; the top ten hold roughly 3.3%. The sequenced material came from blood. The receptor set was obtained from a woman in her forties with Graves' ophthalmopathy.

This clonotype was seen many times. The V and J genes are TRBV5-1 and TRBJ1-1; D possibly corresponds to TRBD1 (5 bases). The CDR3 loop spans 14 amino acids. The V gene lost 4 bases and the J gene lost 7 bases, with 17 bases spanning the gap. CDR1 and CDR2 (germline): SGHRS, YFSETQ. The CDR3 loop reads CASSNAGPVNEAFF. The DNA for the CDR3 is TGCGCCAGCAGCAACGCAGGGCCTGTTAATGAAGCTTTCTTT.

On this clonotype: A read error may be the cause here, since a much bigger clone is one base away. CDR3 sequence (DNA): TGTGCCAGCAGCGTAGTCGGGGGGGCCCAAACCGGCGAGCAGTACTTC. It specifies CASSVVGGAQTGEQYF. The chain employs TRBV9 and TRBJ2-7; 8 bases are a match to TRBD2. V dropped 0 bases and J dropped 6; count of bases not matched to a gene: 11. Germline CDR1 SGDLS, CDR2 YYNGEE. This CDR3 is built from 16 residues.

The V call is TRBV20-1, the J call TRBJ1-1, with D possibly being TRBD1 (6 bases). V was cut by 1 base and J by 0 bases, with 18 bases left in between. The germline V gene encodes CDR1 DFQATT and CDR2 SNEGSKA (reference sequence). The CDR3 has 17 residues. CDR3 protein: CSARGGLGSVLNTEAFF. CDR3 nucleotides: TGCAGTGCTAGAGGGGGGCTAGGCAGTGTGTTGAACACTGAAGCTTTCTTT.

This chain uses TRBV20-1 with TRBJ1-1; no firm D call. Trimming left V 5 bases short and J 7 bases short, with 11 bases between. Per germline, CDR1 DFQATT and CDR2 SNEGSKA (reference sequence). The CDR3 is 11 residues long. The CDR3 is CSAAKRDEAFF. As DNA, the CDR3 is TGCAGTGCTGCAAAGAGGGATGAAGCTTTCTTT.

This clonotype was observed many times. V gene TRBV20-1 combines with J gene TRBJ2-5; 13 bases map to TRBD2. V gave up 6 bases and J gave up 2 bases; unmatched junction bases: 9. The CDR3 runs to 16 residues. CDR1 DFQATT and CDR2 SNEGSKA come from the germline V gene (reference sequence). The CDR3 nucleotides read TGCAGTGCCACAGGACTAGCGGGAGACAAGCAAGAGACCCAGTACTTC. This translates into CSATGLAGDKQETQYF.

Many counts were recorded for this clonotype. This chain uses TRBV5-1 with TRBJ2-7; perhaps TRBD2 as D (5 bases). This CDR3 comprises 17 residues. V dropped 3 bases and J dropped 0 bases, with 19 bases sitting between them. The germline V gene has CDR1 SGHRS and CDR2 YFSETQ. The DNA for the CDR3 is TGCGCCAGCAGCTCTGGGTCATTGCGGGCGAGCTCCTACGAGCAGTACTTC. This sequence encodes CASSSGSLRASSYEQYF.

In its sample, this clonotype was seen many times. The CDR3 sequence: CASSSTGRDNEKLFF. CDR3 in DNA: TGCGCCAGCAGCTCGACAGGGCGGGATAATGAAAAACTGTTTTTT. This chain joins TRBV5-1 and TRBJ1-4, with 7 bases fitting TRBD1. The length of the CDR3 is 15 residues. Germline trimming cut 3 bases from V and 4 bases from J; bases unmatched to any gene: 6. Germline V gene lookup returns CDR1 SGHRS and CDR2 YFSETQ.

This clonotype was observed a few times. The chain combines TRBV19 with TRBJ1-5; D ambiguous. V lost 3 bases and J 9 bases, leaving 9 bases between the germline ends. In germline, CDR1 is LNHDA, CDR2 SQIVND (reference sequence). CDR3 length equals 12 residues. CDR3 amino acids: CASSIGEGPQHF. The DNA for the CDR3 is TGTGCCAGTAGTATTGGTGAGGGGCCCCAGCATTTT.

This clonotype occurred a few times. This rearrangement joins TRBV6-6 to TRBJ2-2; D remains ambiguous. CDR1 is MNHNY and CDR2 is SVGAGI in the germline V gene (reference sequence). The CDR3 consists of 16 residues. Trimming shortened V by 0 bases and J by 0 bases, and 8 bases separated the two germline ends. DNA of the CDR3: TGTGCCAGCAGTTACTCTTTACGGTCGAACACCGGGGAGCTGTTTTTT. It translates to CASSYSLRSNTGELFF.

This clonotype appeared many times. The chain links TRBV28 to TRBJ2-7, with TRBD2 as a possible D gene (6 bases). The V end lost 10 bases, the J end lost 6 bases, and 19 bases lay between the germline ends. The CDR3 totals 13 residues. Germline values: CDR1 MDHEN, CDR2 SYDVKM. The CDR3 DNA reads TGTGCCACCATTTCCAGCGGGCCCGCCGAGCAGTACTTC. Encoded protein: CATISSGPAEQYF.

This clonotype was picked up many times. The CDR3 is CASSSRIIQETQYF. The DNA for the CDR3 is TGTGCCAGCAGTTCCCGGATAATCCAAGAGACCCAGTACTTC. This chain links TRBV28 with TRBJ2-5; D is unresolved. Germline CDR1 and CDR2: MDHEN and SYDVKM. The CDR3 is made up of 14 amino acids. V lost 4 bases to trimming and J lost 1 base, with 10 bases between them.

This clonotype was counted between two and nine times. The chain couples TRBV27 to TRBJ2-3; a weak D match, TRBD1 (5 bases). The CDR3 spans 13 residues. Trimming removed 3 bases at V and 6 bases at J, with 10 bases between. Germline assignment: CDR1 MNHEY and CDR2 SMNVEV (reference sequence). CDR3 sequence: CASSFWKGDTQYF. In DNA, the CDR3 is TGTGCCAGCAGTTTTTGGAAGGGGGATACGCAGTATTTT.

This clonotype came up a few times. This rearrangement joins TRBV6-1 to TRBJ2-4; 15 nucleotides line up with TRBD2. Germline trimming cut 6 bases from V and 1 base from J; bases unmatched to any gene: 10. Germline values: CDR1 MNHNS, CDR2 SASEGT. The CDR3 runs 19 residues. In nucleotides, the CDR3 is TGTGCCAGCAGGTCTGGGGGACTAGCGGGGGGCGTCGCCAAAAACATTCAGTACTTC. This gives the protein CASRSGGLAGGVAKNIQYF.

This chain links TRBV7-9 with TRBJ2-1; D remains unclear. Per the germline V gene, CDR1 is SEHNR and CDR2 is FQNEAQ (reference sequence). Trimming shortened V by 8 bases and J by 6 bases, and 14 bases separated the two germline ends. The CDR3 loop spans 13 amino acids. The CDR3 region is CASAIGAFNEQFF. The CDR3 DNA reads TGTGCCAGCGCTATCGGAGCTTTCAATGAGCAGTTCTTC.

At least ten counts were recorded for this clonotype. The chain joins TRBV27 to TRBJ2-6; 7 bases align to TRBD1. CDR1 and CDR2 from the germline V gene are MNHEY and SMNVEV (reference sequence). The CDR3 length is 20 residues. V lost 7 bases, J lost 3 bases, and 21 bases stayed unmatched. The CDR3 sequence is CASKHLRTGLPFGGANVLTF. CDR3 sequence (DNA): TGTGCCAGCAAGCACCTCCGGACAGGTTTACCTTTTGGTGGGGCCAACGTCCTGACTTTC.

This clonotype was counted at least ten times. V is TRBV5-1 and J is TRBJ2-3; TRBD2 matches at 9 bases. J lost 4 bases, V lost 4 bases, and 4 bases had no gene match. The CDR3 length is 14 residues. The germline gives CDR1 SGHRS, CDR2 YFSETQ. CDR3 region: CASSTSGPPDTQYF. In DNA form, the CDR3 reads TGCGCCAGCAGCACTAGCGGGCCCCCAGATACGCAGTATTTT.

This clonotype was observed many times. V is TRBV30 and J is TRBJ1-5; D remains unclear. Deletions cut 1 base from V and 7 bases from J, with 8 bases between. The V gene's germline CDR1 is GTSNPN and CDR2 SVGIG (reference sequence). CDR3 size: 12 residues. CDR3 sequence: CAWSGTGQPQHF. As DNA, the CDR3 is TGTGCCTGGAGTGGTACTGGCCAGCCCCAGCATTTT.

The rearrangement uses TRBV24-1 and TRBJ2-1; 8 positions agree with TRBD1. The length of the CDR3 is 16 residues. Germline lookup yields CDR1 KGHDR and CDR2 SFDVKD. V was clipped by 3 bases and J by 0 bases; unmatched bases: 3. The CDR3 nucleotides read TGTGCCACCAGTGATCCAACAGGGGGCTCCTACAATGAGCAGTTCTTC. Its translation: CATSDPTGGSYNEQFF.

The chain couples TRBV11-2 to TRBJ2-3; 8 positions match TRBD1. With V trimmed by 4 bases and J by 0 bases, 6 bases remained unmatched. The CDR3 length is 16 residues. CDR1 is SGHAT and CDR2 is FQNNGV in the germline V gene. CDR3: CASSSGTGYSTDTQYF. The CDR3 DNA is TGTGCCAGCAGCTCCGGGACAGGATATAGCACAGATACGCAGTATTTT. Together with reference TRBV11-2 and TRBJ2-3, the CDR3 gives the full variable domain: EAGVAQSPRYKIIEKRQSVAFWCNPISGHATLYWYQQILGQGPKLLIQFQNNGVVDDSQLPKDRFSAERLKGVDSTLKIQPAKLEDSAVYLCASSSGTGYSTDTQYFGPGTRLTVL.

This clonotype was found a few times. The V gene is TRBV20-1, the J gene TRBJ2-5, with 8 bases lining up with TRBD1. The CDR3 is 14 residues long. The junction had 8 bases not matched to a gene; V was cut back by 7 bases and J by 1 base. The germline gives CDR1 DFQATT, CDR2 SNEGSKA (reference sequence). This CDR3 is CSVYETGVQETQYF. The CDR3 DNA sequence: TGCAGTGTTTACGAGACAGGGGTCCAAGAGACCCAGTACTTC.

This clonotype was picked up many times. The rearrangement joins TRBV5-1 to TRBJ2-7, with 7 positions matching TRBD1. The length of the CDR3 is 13 residues. Germline V lookup: CDR1 SGHRS, CDR2 YFSETQ. V was pared by 2 bases and J by 2 bases, with 1 base of the junction left unmatched. The CDR3 region has the DNA TGCGCCAGCAGCTTCGGACAGGCCTACGAGCAGTACTTC. This encodes CASSFGQAYEQYF.

This clonotype was counted at least ten times. The rearrangement joins TRBV11-2 to TRBJ2-3, with D possibly TRBD2 on 6 matching bases. The CDR3 sequence is 16 residues long. Germline V CDR1 and CDR2: SGHAT, FQNNGV. Deletions cut 5 bases from V and 1 base from J, with 16 bases between. The CDR3 DNA reads TGTGCCAGCAGCCCCCTCGGGGGAGGCCGCACAGATACGCAGTATTTT. This sequence encodes CASSPLGGGRTDTQYF.

The J gene is TRBJ2-5, the V gene TRBV6-1; TRBD2 agrees at 10 bases. Germline loops: CDR1 MNHNS, CDR2 SASEGT. The CDR3 runs 15 residues. V gave up 8 bases and J gave up 5 bases; unmatched junction bases: 11. CDR3 in DNA: TGTGCCAGCGCCTCACAGCGGGAGGGATGGGAGACCCAGTACTTC. Its protein product is CASASQREGWETQYF.

This clonotype was observed a few times. This chain links TRBV10-3 with TRBJ2-5; TRBD1 might be the D (7 bases). The CDR3 is 15 amino acids. With 4 bases removed from V and 5 bases from J, the gap between germline ends came to 17 bases. Germline CDR1 reads ENHRY; CDR2 reads SYGVKD. The CDR3 is CAISGDAPGGETQYF. The CDR3 nucleotides read TGTGCCATCAGTGGGGACGCCCCAGGGGGGGAGACCCAGTACTTC.

This clonotype was observed many times. This chain links TRBV2 with TRBJ2-7; 8 positions agree with TRBD2. The J segment lost 3 bases and the V segment lost 8 bases, leaving 6 bases of the junction unmatched. Germline CDR1 and CDR2: SNHLY and FYNNEI. CDR3 length equals 13 residues. The CDR3 sequence is CASWGGRFYEQYF. CDR3 DNA sequence: TGTGCCAGCTGGGGCGGGAGGTTCTACGAGCAGTACTTC.

There are many counts of this clonotype. The genes are TRBV2 and TRBJ1-5, with 7 bases lining up with TRBD1. This CDR3 is 15 amino acids long. Germline-derived CDR1 and CDR2 are SNHLY and FYNNEI. V dropped 0 bases and J dropped 9; count of bases not matched to a gene: 8. For the CDR3, the DNA is TGTGCCAGCAGTGAAGCGCTTAGAGGGGGCGCGCCCCAGCATTTT. This encodes CASSEALRGGAPQHF. Full variable domain (rest looked up from reference TRBV2 and TRBJ1-5): EPEVTQTPSHQVTQMGQEVILRCVPISNHLYFYWYRQILGQKVEFLVSFYNNEISEKSEIFDDQFSVERPDGSNFTLKIRSTKLEDSAMYFCASSEALRGGAPQHFGDGTRLSIL.

In this sample, this clonotype turned up many times. J is TRBJ2-5 and V is TRBV7-3; D is tentatively TRBD1 or TRBD2 (5 bases each). Trimming pared 2 bases from V and 2 bases from J, leaving 9 bases between. CDR1 and CDR2 (germline): SGHTA, FQGTGA. The length of the CDR3 is 14 residues. As DNA, the CDR3 is TGTGCCAGCAGCTTATCCGGGGCGCAAGAGACCCAGTACTTC. Protein sequence: CASSLSGAQETQYF.

This clonotype appeared many times. The chain employs TRBV2 and TRBJ2-5; maybe TRBD2 (5 bases). The CDR3 totals 17 residues. Germline values: CDR1 SNHLY, CDR2 FYNNEI. V was trimmed by 3 bases and J by 7 bases, leaving 24 bases between them. DNA for the CDR3: TGTGCCAGCAGTGATGGGAGTGTGCAGGTCGTTATAGGGACCCAGTACTTC. It encodes CASSDGSVQVVIGTQYF.

This clonotype was counted at least ten times. The chain employs TRBV30 and TRBJ2-2; D is unresolved. Germline assignment: CDR1 GTSNPN and CDR2 SVGIG (reference sequence). The V and J ends lost 0 bases and 6 bases respectively, with 5 bases between them. The CDR3 loop spans 12 amino acids. The CDR3 DNA follows: TGTGCCTGGAGTGTATTGGCCGGGGAGCTGTTTTTT. Translation gives CAWSVLAGELFF.

This clonotype was recorded at least ten times. A junction end diverges from the germline sequence, so it may reflect a read error. The genes are TRBV28 and TRBJ2-7, with D unclear. This CDR3 is built from 16 residues. Germline V gene sequence: CDR1 MDHEN, CDR2 SYDVKM. The CDR3 coding sequence is TGTGCCAGCAGCTCCTACCCCGACTCCGATCCCTACGCGCAGTACTTC. As protein: CASSSYPDSDPYAQYF. The whole variable domain, filled in from reference TRBV28 and TRBJ2-7, reads DVKVTQSSRYLVKRTGEKVFLECVQDMDHENMFWYRQDPGLGLRLIYFSYDVKMKEKGDIPEGYSVSREKKERFSLILESASTNQTSMYLCASSSYPDSDPYAQYFGPGTRLTVT.

This sequence joins TRBV4-2 and TRBJ2-1; TRBD2 agrees at 8 bases. Germline loops: CDR1 LGHNA, CDR2 YNFKEQ. The J segment lost 0 bases and the V segment lost 0 bases, leaving 1 base of the junction unmatched. The CDR3 length is 16 residues. The CDR3 DNA follows: TGTGCCAGCAGCCAAGAACTAGCGGCCTCCTACAATGAGCAGTTCTTC. This codes for CASSQELAASYNEQFF.